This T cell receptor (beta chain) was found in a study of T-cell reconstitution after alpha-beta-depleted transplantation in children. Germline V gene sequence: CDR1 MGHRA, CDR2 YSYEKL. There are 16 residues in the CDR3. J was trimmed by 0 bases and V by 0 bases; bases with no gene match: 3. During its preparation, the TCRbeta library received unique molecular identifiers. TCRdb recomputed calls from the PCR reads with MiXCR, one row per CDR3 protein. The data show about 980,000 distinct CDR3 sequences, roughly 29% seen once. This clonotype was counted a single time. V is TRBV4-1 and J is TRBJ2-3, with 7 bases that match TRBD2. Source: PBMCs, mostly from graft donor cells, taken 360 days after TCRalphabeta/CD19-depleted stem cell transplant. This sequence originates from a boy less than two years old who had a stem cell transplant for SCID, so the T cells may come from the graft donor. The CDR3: CASSQDRGVSTDTQYF. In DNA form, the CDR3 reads TGCGCCAGCAGCCAAGATCGGGGGGTTAGCACAGATACGCAGTATTTT.